This TCR beta chain came from a study of blood T cell repertoires in COVID-19. Study summary: The United States, Italy and Spain were the sources of the acute and convalescent COVID-19 samples. PBMCs, B-cell-depleted T cells, or T cells were the source of the cDNA or gDNA that made up the material.

Trimming cost V 1 base and J 11 bases, with 14 bases left between them. The germline CDR1 and CDR2 sequences are SEHNR and FQNEAQ (reference sequence). The CDR3 loop spans 13 amino acids. Original processing methods: Researchers report that nucleated cell counts were estimated from reference gene primer amplification. Profiling relied on immunoSEQ multiplex PCR, and the TCRdb table lists in-frame clones only, not all of them. The V and J calls and the clone size are those of that table, but D and trimming were determined from the DNA. The sample records tens of thousands of clones, roughly 77% being singletons.

The chain recombines TRBV7-9 with TRBJ1-1; maybe TRBD1 (5 bases). Input material: peripheral blood. This receptor was identified in a human donor in a cohort sampled during active COVID-19. This CDR3 reads CASSLEAEGSAFF. The CDR3 coding sequence is TGTGCCAGCAGCTTAGAAGCGGAGGGGTCCGCTTTCTTT.